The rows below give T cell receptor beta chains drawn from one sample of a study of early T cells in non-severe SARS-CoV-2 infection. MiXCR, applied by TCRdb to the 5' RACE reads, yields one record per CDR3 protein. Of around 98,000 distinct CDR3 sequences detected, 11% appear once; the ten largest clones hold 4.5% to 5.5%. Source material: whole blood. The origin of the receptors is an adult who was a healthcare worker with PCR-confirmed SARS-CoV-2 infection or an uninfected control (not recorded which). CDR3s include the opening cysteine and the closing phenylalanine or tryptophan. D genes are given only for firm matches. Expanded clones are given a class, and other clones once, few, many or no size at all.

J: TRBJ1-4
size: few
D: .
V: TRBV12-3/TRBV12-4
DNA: TGTGCCAGCAGTCCCGGGCCCCTAAATGAAAAACTGTTTTTT
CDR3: CASSPGPLNEKLFF

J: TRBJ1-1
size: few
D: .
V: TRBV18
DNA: TGTGCCAGCCCCCCAACTTGGTTGCAGGGTGGGAGTTCTGCGGACACTGAAGCTTTCTTT
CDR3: CASPPTWLQGGSSADTEAFF

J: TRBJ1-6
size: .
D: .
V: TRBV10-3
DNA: TGTGCCATCAGTGCCGGCGGGGACCAGGTTTCACCCCTCCACTTT
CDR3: CAISAGGDQVSPLHF

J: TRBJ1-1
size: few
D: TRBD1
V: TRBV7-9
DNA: TGTGCCAGCAGCCGGGAGCCAGGGGGCACTGAAGCTTTCTTT
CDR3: CASSREPGGTEAFF

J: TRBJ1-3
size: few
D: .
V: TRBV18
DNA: TGTGCCAGCTCACCAGACACGGGAAACACCATATATTTT
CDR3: CASSPDTGNTIYF

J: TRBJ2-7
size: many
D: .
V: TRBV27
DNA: TGTGCCAGCAGTTCTCGTGGGGTACTCGGCGAGCAGTACTTC
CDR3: CASSSRGVLGEQYF

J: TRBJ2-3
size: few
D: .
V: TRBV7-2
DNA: TGTGCCAGCAGCTCAGGACCACGAGACACAGATACGCAGTATTTT
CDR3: CASSSGPRDTDTQYF

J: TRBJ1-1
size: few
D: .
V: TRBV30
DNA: TGTGCCTGGAGGAATGGAGGGGAGCCTGAAGCTTTCTTT
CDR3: CAWRNGGEPEAFF

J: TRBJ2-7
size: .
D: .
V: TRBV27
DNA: TGTGCCAGCAGTTTCCCTGGGGGCGAGCAGTACTTC
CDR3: CASSFPGGEQYF

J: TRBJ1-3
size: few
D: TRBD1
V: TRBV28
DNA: TGTGCCAGCAGCCCCGGGGCGGCAGGGGGCTGGGACACCATATATTTT
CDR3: CASSPGAAGGWDTIYF

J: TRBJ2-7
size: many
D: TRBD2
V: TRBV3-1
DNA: TGTGCCAGCAGCCAAATAGCGGGAGGAAGTTCCTACGAGCAGTACTTC
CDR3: CASSQIAGGSSYEQYF

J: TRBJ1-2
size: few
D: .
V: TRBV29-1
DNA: TGCAGCGGGACAGCCGGGGGTGGCTACACCTTC
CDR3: CSGTAGGGYTF

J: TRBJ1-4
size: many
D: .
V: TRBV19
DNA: TGTGCCAGTAGTTCCCGAGGGGGTAATGAAAAACTGTTTTTT
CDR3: CASSSRGGNEKLFF

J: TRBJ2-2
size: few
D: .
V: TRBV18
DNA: TGTGCCAGCTCACCAGACGGGCGGACCGGGGAGCTGTTTTTT
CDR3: CASSPDGRTGELFF

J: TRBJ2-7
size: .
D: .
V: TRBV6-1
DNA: TGTGCCAGCAGTCCCTCCGTAGAAAATCTCTACGAGCAGTACTTC
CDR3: CASSPSVENLYEQYF

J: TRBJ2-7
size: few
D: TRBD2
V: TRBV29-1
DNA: TGCAGCGCCAAGGAGAGGGGACTATACGAGCAGTACTTC
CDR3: CSAKERGLYEQYF

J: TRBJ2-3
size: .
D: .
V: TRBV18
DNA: TGTGCCAGCTCACCAACCACAGATACGCAGTATTTT
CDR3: CASSPTTDTQYF

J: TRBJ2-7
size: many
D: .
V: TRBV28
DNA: TGTGCCAGCAGTTTCCCCTCGTACGAGCAGTACTTC
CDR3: CASSFPSYEQYF

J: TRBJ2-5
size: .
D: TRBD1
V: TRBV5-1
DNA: TGCGCCATCAGCTCGGACAGGGGGCGAGAGACCCAGTACTTC
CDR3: CAISSDRGRETQYF

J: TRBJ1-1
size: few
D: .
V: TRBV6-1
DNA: TGTGCCAGCAGGGGATTACAGGGAGGGACTGAAGCTTTCTTT
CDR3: CASRGLQGGTEAFF

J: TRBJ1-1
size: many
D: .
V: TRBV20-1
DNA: TGCAGTGCTAGAAAGATTGAGGGATTAGCTGAAGCTTTCTTT
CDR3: CSARKIEGLAEAFF

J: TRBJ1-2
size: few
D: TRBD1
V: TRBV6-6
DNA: TGTGCCAGCTCATCGTCGACAGGGGCTAACTATGGCTACACCTTC
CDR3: CASSSSTGANYGYTF

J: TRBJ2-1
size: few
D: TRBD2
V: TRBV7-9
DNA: TGTGCCAGCAGGCCTACTAGCGTTCAAAGCTCCTACAATGAGCAGTTCTTC
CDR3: CASRPTSVQSSYNEQFF

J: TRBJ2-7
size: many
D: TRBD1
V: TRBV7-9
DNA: TGTGCCAGCAGCCCGCCGCACAGGGGGCGAGTCCACGAGCAGTACTTC
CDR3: CASSPPHRGRVHEQYF

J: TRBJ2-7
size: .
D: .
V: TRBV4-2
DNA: TGTGCCAGCAGCCAAGAATCGGGGGAATACTACGAGCAGTACTTC
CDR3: CASSQESGEYYEQYF

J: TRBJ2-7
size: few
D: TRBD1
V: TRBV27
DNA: TGTGCCAGCAGTGACGGGACAGGGTTCGAGCAGTACTTC
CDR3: CASSDGTGFEQYF

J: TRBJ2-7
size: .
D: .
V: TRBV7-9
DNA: TGTGCCAGCAGCCGGGGGCACTACGAGCAGTACTTC
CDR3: CASSRGHYEQYF

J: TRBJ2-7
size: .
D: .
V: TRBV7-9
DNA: TGTGCCAGCAGCCTCTCCGGGGCAGGGGCCATCTACGAGCAGTACTTC
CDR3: CASSLSGAGAIYEQYF

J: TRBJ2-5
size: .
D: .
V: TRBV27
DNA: TGTGCCAGCAGTTCGTATCGCCAAGAGACCCAGTACTTC
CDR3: CASSSYRQETQYF

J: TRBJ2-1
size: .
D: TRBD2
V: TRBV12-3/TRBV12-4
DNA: TGTGCCAGCAGTACACTAGCGGGGGGCTACAATGAGCAGTTCTTC
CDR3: CASSTLAGGYNEQFF

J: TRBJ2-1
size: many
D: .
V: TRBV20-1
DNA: TGCAGTGCTAGACTCGTGGGTGAGCAGTTCTTC
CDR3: CSARLVGEQFF

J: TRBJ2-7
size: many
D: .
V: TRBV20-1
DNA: TGCAGTGCTATGTACCAGGGGAGCGCACCCTACGAGCAGTACTTC
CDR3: CSAMYQGSAPYEQYF

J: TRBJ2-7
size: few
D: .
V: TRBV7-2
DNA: TGTGCCAGCAGCGAGAACGACGCCTACGAGCAGTACTTC
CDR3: CASSENDAYEQYF

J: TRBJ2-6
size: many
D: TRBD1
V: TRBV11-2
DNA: TGTGCCAGCAGCCCAAGACAGGGGCGGAGCTCTGGGGCCAACGTCCTGACTTTC
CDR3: CASSPRQGRSSGANVLTF

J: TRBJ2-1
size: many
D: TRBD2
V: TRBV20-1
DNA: TGCAGTGCTTTTAGCGGGAGAGCCTACAATGAGCAGTTCTTC
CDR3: CSAFSGRAYNEQFF

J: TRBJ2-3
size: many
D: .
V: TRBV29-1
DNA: TGCAGCGTTGAGCGGGTTAGCACAGATACGCAGTATTTT
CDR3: CSVERVSTDTQYF

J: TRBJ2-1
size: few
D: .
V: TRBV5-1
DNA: TGCGCCAGCAGCTTGGAGAGCAGTTACAATGAGCAGTTCTTC
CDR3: CASSLESSYNEQFF

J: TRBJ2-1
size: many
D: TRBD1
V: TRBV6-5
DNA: TGTGCCAGCAGTTACTCGAGGAGCCGCATGACAGGGTCCTACAATGAGCAGTTCTTC
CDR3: CASSYSRSRMTGSYNEQFF

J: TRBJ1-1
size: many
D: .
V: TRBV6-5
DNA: TGTGCCAGCAGTTCTACCACCGTGACCCACACTGAAGCTTTCTTT
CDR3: CASSSTTVTHTEAFF

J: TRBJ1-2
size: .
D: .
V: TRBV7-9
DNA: TGTGCCAGCAGCCGAGGGACGGCCTATGGCTACACCTTC
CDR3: CASSRGTAYGYTF

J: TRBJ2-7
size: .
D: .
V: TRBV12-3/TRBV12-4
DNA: TGTGCCAGCAGAGACAGCAACTTATACGAGCAGTACTTC
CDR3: CASRDSNLYEQYF

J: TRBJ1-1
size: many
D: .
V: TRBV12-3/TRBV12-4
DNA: TGTGCCAGCAATCGCAGGATGAACACTGAAGCTTTCTTT
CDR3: CASNRRMNTEAFF

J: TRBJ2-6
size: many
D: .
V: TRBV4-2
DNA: TGTGCCAGCAGCCAAGGGGGCTCTGGGGCCAACGTCCTGACTTTC
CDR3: CASSQGGSGANVLTF

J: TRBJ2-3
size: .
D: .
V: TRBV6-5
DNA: TGTGCCAGCAGTTACTCGAGGTTTCCGGCCAGGGAAGATACGCAGTATTTT
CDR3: CASSYSRFPAREDTQYF

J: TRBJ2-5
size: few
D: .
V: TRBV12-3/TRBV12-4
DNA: TGTGCCAGCAGTCGAACGAAGACCCAGTACTTC
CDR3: CASSRTKTQYF

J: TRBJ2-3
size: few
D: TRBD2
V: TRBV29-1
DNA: TGCAGCGCTAGAAAGATAGCGGGAGGAAGAACAGATACGCAGTATTTT
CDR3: CSARKIAGGRTDTQYF

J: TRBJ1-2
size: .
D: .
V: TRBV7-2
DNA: TGTGCCAGCAGCTTAGGGATAGGGGGTCTGAATGGCTACACCTTC
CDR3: CASSLGIGGLNGYTF

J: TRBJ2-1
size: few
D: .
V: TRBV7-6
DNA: TGTGCCAGCAGCTTAGGCCGGGGAGATGAGCAGTTCTTC
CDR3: CASSLGRGDEQFF

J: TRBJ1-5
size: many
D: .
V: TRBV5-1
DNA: TGCGCCAGCAGCGCCACGGACAGCCGCAATCAGCCCCAGCATTTT
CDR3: CASSATDSRNQPQHF

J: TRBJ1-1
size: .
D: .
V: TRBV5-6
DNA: TGTGCCAGCAGCATAGGGGGAACAACTGAAGCTTTCTTT
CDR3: CASSIGGTTEAFF

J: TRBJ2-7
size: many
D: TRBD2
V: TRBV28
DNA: TGTGCCAGCAGTTTAGCGGGAGGGCCGTACGAGCAGTACTTC
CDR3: CASSLAGGPYEQYF

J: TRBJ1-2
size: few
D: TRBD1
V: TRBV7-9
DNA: TGTGCCAGCAGCTTGGGACAGGGGGCCGGCTATGGCTACACCTTC
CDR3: CASSLGQGAGYGYTF

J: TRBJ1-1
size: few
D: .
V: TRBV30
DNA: TGTGCCTGGAGTAAGATGAACACTGAAGCTTTCTTT
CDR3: CAWSKMNTEAFF